The sequence of this T cell receptor beta chain was determined in a study of cytomegalovirus exposure and HLA in healthy donors listed by TCRdb under 2017. With respect to the entire study: According to an earlier analysis of several hundred of the donors, 150 million to 200 million T cells yielded roughly 100 million unique TCR beta sequences and roughly 280 Gb of sequence data. The study profiled the T cell repertoires of under 700 subjects by immunosequencing and related them to cytomegalovirus serostatus. Across 300 to 500 genotyped donors of the cohort, an average of approximately 240,000 unique TCR beta nucleotide sequences per donor were sequenced, and 15% to 20% of those sequences were non-productive. Every repertoire in the discovery cohort had been generated on one and the same sequencing platform. An earlier analysis of about 600 of the donors used high-throughput TCR beta sequencing to judge whether each TCR beta V gene segment behaved as functional or pseudogenic. The number of typed donors differed by locus: roughly 629-640 for A, B, C, DRB1 and DQB1; 500 to 550 for DQA1; roughly 600 for DPA1; and some 470 for DPB1. Along with the roughly 700-subject first cohort, a separate validation cohort of over a hundred different subjects was used. Class I and class II HLA loci were covered by the typing at four-digit resolution. Five DR-DQ haplotypes were treated as single units for association and clustering because of strong linkage in the cohort. The study aimed to test whether signatures of past pathogen exposure could be identified by cataloging public T cell receptors. To study patterns of TCR occurrence, a later analysis re-analyzed previously published TCR beta repertoires from just over 650 donors and added high-resolution HLA genotyping. An early release covering about 600 HLA-typed donors comprised roughly 300 gigabases of sequencing data and tens of millions of unique TCR sequences. A later genetic analysis used genome-wide SNP genotypes for about 55% of the 666 donors, treating that subset as a discovery cohort. Rather than using new phenotypic data, the later analysis identified candidate immune exposures from TCR beta sequences and from how often those sequences occurred across donors. High-throughput TCR immunosequencing, statistical association of individual TCRs with disease status, and machine learning were combined to predict cytomegalovirus infection status. Of the roughly 400 genotyped donors, 81% fell in the genetic ancestry cluster associated with self-reported Caucasian donors. Donor age, sex, ethnicity and CMV serostatus were compiled together with the repertoire data. General conclusions and limits of the study: In the study, 150 to 200 TCR beta chains were listed as associated with cytomegalovirus. In this cohort, only TCR beta chains were sequenced, and detectable features were limited by the absence of alpha or paired-chain data. Compared with the 666-donor mean, donors in an Asian-associated ancestry cluster had fewer N-insertions in productive TCRs, according to a later genetic analysis. According to the authors, the approach could potentially be generalized to other disease states and immunological phenotypes. When HLA alleles, especially DR and DQ, strongly co-occurred, attributing TCR associations to individual alleles was difficult. In both the original and validation cohorts, the classifier was reported to diagnose cytomegalovirus status with high specificity and sensitivity. A further reported finding was that TCR beta sequences accurately predicted the HLA-A and HLA-B alleles for most subjects in the first cohort. Because some donors lacked HLA typing at each locus, the association tests relied only on the typed subset. Because the 87-base-pair reads could not distinguish some IMGT-functional V segments, including TRBV6-2 and TRBV6-3, those segments were excluded. In a later analysis, 15,000 to 20,000 TCR beta sequences were associated with specific HLA alleles at a false discovery rate of 0.05. A cluster of highly shared sequence variants was judged likely to be a technical artifact of the sequencing pipeline. Immune exposure information for the cohort was limited to CMV serostatus. In a later analysis, most CMV-associated TCR beta chains were found to appear HLA-restricted, with HLA associations seemingly driven largely by CMV exposure. A later analysis found that HLA-associated TCR beta chains were more clonally expanded and had lower generation probabilities than equally common non-associated chains. Most TCR sequences were seen in very few donors, while some public TCRs were found in many individuals. Around 16 rarely observed V segments, including chromosome 9 orphons, were excluded from the earlier analysis of 550 to 700 of the donors because counts were too low. A few of the identified cytomegalovirus-associated TCR beta chains were confirmed in vitro to be specific for cytomegalovirus antigens. In a later analysis, the rate of TCR association differed among HLA loci, with DRB1 alleles having the most associated TCRs and HLA-C alleles having the fewest. Correlated functional status among segregating V segments might be attributable to linkage disequilibrium, but an unknown experimental factor could not be ruled out. According to a later analysis, parvovirus B19, influenza, CMV and Epstein-Barr virus appeared linked to several top co-occurrence clusters. An association between a missense DCLRE1C variant and V-gene and J-gene trimming of TCR beta chains was found in a later genetic analysis and replicated in an independent cohort. Broadly in line with IMGT annotations, most TCR beta V segments showed up in productive rearrangements about 87% or about 30% of the time in an earlier analysis of about 500 of the donors. The presence/absence analyses assumed that sequencing depth was roughly uniform across donors, and that assumption may not be true.

In the case of this clone: The specificity of this receptor is unknown. No base-level quality is on record; no much larger clone is a single base apart.

Unmatched junction bases come to 8, with V trimmed by 6 bases and J by 9 bases. CDR1 and CDR2 are drawn from the germline V gene (reference sequence): SEHNR, FQNEAQ. From the cysteine up to the phenylalanine, the CDR3 has a length of 16 residues. Only the CDR3 DNA stays, 48 bases, in frame from base 1. The cohort was made up of hundreds of healthy bone marrow donors. At the time of sampling, all cohort members were nominally healthy, though unrecorded immune exposures were likely present. The donor was CMV seronegative and belonged to the group of 352 seronegative cohort members. A peripheral blood sample was collected from each donor, and TCR beta sequencing was performed on peripheral blood mononuclear cells. Genomic DNA extraction from the blood cell samples was performed with the Qiagen DNeasy Blood Extraction Kit. Receptors were amplified or captured by the immunoSEQ multiplex PCR assay. For the multiplex PCR, a mixture combining 60 forward primers for TCR Vbeta segments and 13 reverse primers for TCR Jbeta segments was used. The CDR3 region of rearranged TCR beta genes was amplified from genomic DNA with a multiplex PCR assay. On the Illumina HiSeq System, the amplified TCR beta libraries were sequenced as 87-base-pair reads. The published analysis was carried out like this. Across the 500 to 750 repertoires, a later analysis counted 78 million or so unique TCR beta chains, roughly 11 million of which were shared by at least two donors. Raw reads were error-corrected and collapsed into unique sequences by a nearest-neighbor algorithm in which closely related sequences were merged to remove PCR and sequencing errors. CDR3 sequences were aligned to IMGT reference sequences to assign V, D and J gene segments. For a sequence to be retained, at least a six-nucleotide match to both a V gene segment and a J gene segment was required. Rearrangements were classified as productive when the CDR3 lacked stop codons and remained in frame with V and J, and all other rearrangements were classified as non-productive. CDR3 was defined according to IMGT convention as the region running from the second conserved V-encoded cysteine to the conserved J-encoded phenylalanine. In an earlier analysis of more than 550 of the donors, sequences lacking an unambiguous match to a single V gene segment were excluded. An earlier analysis of over 450 of the donors classified V segments as functional when productive rearrangements were above 56.7% and as segregating when the standard deviation between donors was above 5%. A statistical classification framework was developed to diagnose cytomegalovirus status using the catalog of TCR beta chain sequences. In a later analysis, V and J genes were assigned by comparing TCR nucleotide sequences against IMGT/GENE-DB human TR gene sequences. A later analysis assigned CDR3 sequences and most-parsimonious VDJ recombination scenarios with the TCRdist pipeline. In a later analysis, every TCR beta chain was defined by the combination of its CDR3 amino acid sequence and its V-gene family, and reads without a unique V-gene family were dropped. As a way to deal with suspected cross-contamination and a sequencing artifact, a later analysis dropped 640 or so nucleotide sequences that were highly shared and had low generation probability. In a later analysis, a clonal expansion index for each public chain was calculated from normalized within-repertoire ranks of inferred template counts. In a later analysis, generation probabilities were computed using a VDJ recombination model fitted to out-of-frame rearrangements, and the results were checked against IGoR. Hypergeometric tests were used in a later analysis to score TCR-TCR, TCR-HLA and TCR-CMV co-occurrence, with a repertoire-size bias correction applied to the TCR pairs. To estimate false discovery rates, a later analysis permuted the HLA or CMV assignments 20 times. In a later analysis, co-occurring TCRs were grouped using DBSCAN, with TCRdist sequence similarity added in when clustering inside HLA-allele-positive subsets. Repertoires with fewer than 30,000 or more than 120,000 public chains, plus five repertoires with anomalous nucleotide sharing, were excluded from co-occurrence clustering. As stored in TCRdb, this immuneACCESS dataset retains in-frame rearrangements with V and J assigned. A fraction of the clones does not appear; measured against another copy, unresolved V genes explain less than half of the discrepancy, and the remainder lacks a known reason. The DNA was the basis for D and trimming; V, J and clone size are from that table. Within this sample are 200,000 to 250,000 clones, with more than 60% of them counted one time only. About 1.9% of the sample is taken by the ten largest.

The specimen sequenced was PBMCs. Recombination connected TRBV7-9 to TRBJ2-1; 16 bases in the middle match TRBD2. The sequence was collected from a woman aged 30 to 39 in good health and CMV-seronegative. The DNA reads TGTGCCAGCAGACCGGGACTAGCGGGGGGGTTAGGTGAGCAGTTCTTC. Its protein reads: CASRPGLAGGLGEQFF.